Only a few counts were recorded for the clone carrying this T cell receptor beta chain. Its antigen is undetermined. This specimen belongs to a study of CD8 T cells in ankylosing spondylitis. Overall study results and limits: Certain motif variants had earlier been reported in reactive arthritis synovial fluid and blood. Those disease-linked clones were CD8+; they were also relatively rare in peripheral blood. The study identified a TCR beta motif of roughly eight highly homologous variants that appeared characteristic of ankylosing spondylitis blood.

Quantitative molecular-barcoded 5'-RACE generated the TCR beta libraries. In TCRdb, the 5' RACE reads were re-called with MiXCR into one record per CDR3 protein. This table has a few hundred thousand distinct CDR3 sequences, approximately 17% appearing once. Germline CDR1 and CDR2: SGHRS and YFSETQ. The CDR3 contains 13 residues. Trimming cost V 4 bases and J 3 bases; bases outside gene matches: 4. This clonotype was obtained from a male donor with ankylosing spondylitis. This chain uses TRBV5-1 with TRBJ2-7; 7 nucleotides match TRBD1. The source material was blood, either unsorted or a sorted T cell fraction (not recorded which). DNA of the CDR3: TGCGCCAGCAGCCTAACAGGGGACTACGAGCAGTACTTC. It yields the protein CASSLTGDYEQYF. Based on the CDR3 plus reference TRBV5-1 and TRBJ2-7, the full variable domain is KAGVTQTPRYLIKTRGQQVTLSCSPISGHRSVSWYQQTPGQGLQFLFEYFSETQRNKGNFPGRFSGRQFSNSRSEMNVSTLELGDSALYLCASSLTGDYEQYFGPGTRLTVT.